This T cell receptor (beta chain) emerged from a study of cytomegalovirus exposure and HLA in healthy donors. Across the whole study: Most donors, 81% of 398 genotyped, fell in the Caucasian-associated ancestry cluster. General study results and limits: Some V segments, TRBV6-2 and TRBV6-3 among them, were indistinguishable and were therefore excluded.

13 Jbeta primers and 60 Vbeta primers were used for the PCR. Assay: immunoSEQ multiplex PCR; the TCRdb copy retains only in-frame clones and omits some. The sample records 85,000 to 100,000 clones, 65% to 80% being singletons. For this donor, CMV serostatus was not recorded. J lost 4 bases, V lost 3 bases, and 4 bases had no gene match. This CDR3 is built from 13 residues. CDR1 is SGHDT and CDR2 is YYEEEE in the germline V gene. Comments on this clone: Its matching antigen is unknown. Other DNA sequences in the sample encode the same CDR3.

Sequencing was carried out using PBMCs. This sequence originates from a human donor in good health. The rearrangement uses TRBV5-6 and TRBJ2-7, with 7 positions matching TRBD2. The CDR3 sequence is CASSSWEGYEQYF. In DNA form, the CDR3 reads TGTGCCAGCAGCTCATGGGAGGGTTACGAGCAGTACTTC.